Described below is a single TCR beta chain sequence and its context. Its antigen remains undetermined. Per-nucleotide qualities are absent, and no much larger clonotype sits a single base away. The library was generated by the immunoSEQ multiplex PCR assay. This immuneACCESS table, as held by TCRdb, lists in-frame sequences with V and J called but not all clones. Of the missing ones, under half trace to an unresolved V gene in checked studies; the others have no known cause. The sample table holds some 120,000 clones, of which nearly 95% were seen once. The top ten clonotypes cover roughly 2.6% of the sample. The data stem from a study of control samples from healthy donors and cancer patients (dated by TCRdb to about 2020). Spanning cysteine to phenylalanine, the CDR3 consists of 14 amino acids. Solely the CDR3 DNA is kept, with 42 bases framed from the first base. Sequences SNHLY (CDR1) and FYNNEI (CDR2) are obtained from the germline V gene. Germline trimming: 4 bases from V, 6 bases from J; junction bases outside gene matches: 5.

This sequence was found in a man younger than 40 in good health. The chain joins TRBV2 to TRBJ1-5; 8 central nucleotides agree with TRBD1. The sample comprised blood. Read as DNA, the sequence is TGTGCCAGCAGTGGGACAGGGTTCGGTCAGCCCCAGCATTTT. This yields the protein CASSGTGFGQPQHF. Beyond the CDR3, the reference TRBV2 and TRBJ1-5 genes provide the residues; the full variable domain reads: EPEVTQTPSHQVTQMGQEVILRCVPISNHLYFYWYRQILGQKVEFLVSFYNNEISEKSEIFDDQFSVERPDGSNFTLKIRSTKLEDSAMYFCASSGTGFGQPQHFGDGTRLSIL.